This entry features one T cell receptor beta chain sequence. Its recognized antigen is unknown. Base quality data are lacking; no much larger clone is found one base away. The sample originates from a study of blood T cells in healthy people across ages (dated by TCRdb to about 2015). Looking at the study overall: In model experiments, template switching captured roughly one uniquely barcoded TCR beta cDNA molecule for every two T cells. Donors of different ages were randomly distributed across sequencing lanes to avoid experimental bias. Age-related changes in TCR beta repertoire diversity were measured in the study by deep sequencing normalized with unique cDNA molecular identifiers. Using the same blood draw, the study looked at two additional independent replicas of 1 million unique cDNA reads for two donors, one aged 18 to 29 and the other aged 80 or older. The donors were split into four age groups: young (average 16 years), middle-aged (nearly 40), aged (over 55) and long-lived (roughly 77). General conclusions and limits of the study: Observed TCR beta diversity correlated strongly with the percentage of naive T cells measured by flow cytometry. Total diversity estimates from one million sequenced T cells were considered lower bounds and underestimates. Because donor CMV infection status was unknown, age-related changes in expanded clonotypes were potentially confounded. Conclusive comparison of naive and antigen-experienced compartments was prevented by the profiling of bulk unsorted PBMCs. Observed TCR beta diversity per million T cells fell roughly linearly with age, and a significant reduction was already apparent by age approximately 40. Compared with the aged group, the long-lived group had more naive CD4+ T cells, fewer expanded clones and increased TCR diversity, suggesting age selection.

Donors were around 37 systemically healthy Caucasian individuals from Russia aged roughly 6 to 90 years. Each donor gave ten milliliters of peripheral blood, drawn into EDTA-treated Vacutainer tubes. Ficoll-Paque density-gradient centrifugation was used to isolate PBMCs, with at least 7 million per sample. Trizol reagent was used to extract total RNA from the PBMCs, yielding at least 6 micrograms per sample. For every donor, an aliquot of PBMCs went through flow cytometry to measure the percentages of naive CD45RAhigh/CD27high T cells. Libraries were built with 5' RACE. TCRdb lists the instrument as Illumina HiSeq 2500. A second PCR of about 6 to 11 cycles was run with a J-beta primer mix and a sample-barcoded 5' primer. A unique molecular identifier was introduced onto each TCR beta cDNA molecule by a template-switch 5' adaptor carrying 12 random nucleotides. Each sample yielded at least 3 million CDR3-containing paired-end reads. The Mint cDNA synthesis kit, primed by a TRBC-specific oligonucleotide, was used to synthesize first-strand cDNA from all RNA. After uracil-DNA glycosylase treatment, a first 18-cycle PCR used universal primers M1SS and BC2_uni_R on all cDNA. For the original study's pipeline: For normalization, 1 million high-quality reads were randomly selected from each sample, with every read carrying a distinct molecular identifier. Instead of being binned into consensus sequences, reads with shared molecular identifiers were discarded. CDR3 identification, clonotype clustering and error correction used MiTCR with a Q25 quality threshold and the strictest error-elimination algorithm. A nonparametric unseen species model using Euler transformation provided a lower-bound estimate of total TCR beta diversity. TCRdb ran its own pipeline on the public reads, namely fastp trimming at Q25 and MiXCR clone calling, and kept in-frame beta chains. Rows are unified per CDR3 protein, each entry keeping the most common DNA and genes. The V and J calls follow TCRdb's processing rather than the paper's. In this sample the table shows under 1,000,000 distinct CDR3 sequences, around 45% of which occur a single time. In total, the top ten clones hold 15% to 20% of the sample.

The CDR3 starts with the cysteine, ends with the phenylalanine, and has 14 residues. The sequence is cut down to CDR3 DNA, 42 bases in frame from base 1. V lost 0 bases and J lost 2 bases; the stretch between them is 10 bases long. The germline V gene (reference sequence) yields DFQATT for CDR1 and SNEGSKA for CDR2. The clonotype originates from a man older than 75 in good health. Material for sequencing was blood. The chain is assembled from TRBV20-1 and TRBJ1-1; the D gene is perhaps TRBD1, on 5 matching bases. The DNA is TGCAGTGCTAGAGACCCCCGGGACAACACTGAAGCTTTCTTT. It is translated as CSARDPRDNTEAFF.